Described below is a single TCR beta chain sequence and its context. V dropped 1 base and J dropped 6 bases, with 16 bases sitting between them. Germline loops: CDR1 MNHEY, CDR2 SMNVEV (reference sequence). This CDR3 has 15 residues. This record comes from a study of shared clonotypes between healthy human individuals. Genomic DNA for unsorted samples, which was extracted with the QIAamp DNA Blood Mini kit, came from around 93 million PBMCs. Genomic DNA per cell subset filled all wells of several immunoSEQ plates. Profiling relied on immunoSEQ multiplex PCR, and the TCRdb table lists in-frame clones only, not all of them. The sample has some 530,000 clones; approximately 82% are singletons.

This rearrangement joins TRBV27 to TRBJ2-7; D may be TRBD1 (6 bases). Sample: PBMCs. The source of this sequence is a woman between 35 and 50 years old in good health. Some clones in this sample may be carry-over from other donors' samples. DNA of the CDR3: TGTGCCAGCAGTTTATTATCGACAGGCTTCACCGAGCAGTACTTC. Translation: CASSLLSTGFTEQYF.